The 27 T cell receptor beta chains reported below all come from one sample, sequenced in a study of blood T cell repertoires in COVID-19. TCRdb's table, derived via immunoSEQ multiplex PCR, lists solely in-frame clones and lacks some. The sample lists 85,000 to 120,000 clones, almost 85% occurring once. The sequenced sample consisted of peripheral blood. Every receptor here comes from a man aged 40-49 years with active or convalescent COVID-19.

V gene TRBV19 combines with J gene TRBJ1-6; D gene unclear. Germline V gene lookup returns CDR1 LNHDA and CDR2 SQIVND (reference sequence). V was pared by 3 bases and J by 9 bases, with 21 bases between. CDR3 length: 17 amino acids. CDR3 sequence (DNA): TGTGCCAGTAGTATGGTCGCCGGAGTTGGGTTAAGTTCACCCCTCCACTTT. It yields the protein CASSMVAGVGLSSPLHF.

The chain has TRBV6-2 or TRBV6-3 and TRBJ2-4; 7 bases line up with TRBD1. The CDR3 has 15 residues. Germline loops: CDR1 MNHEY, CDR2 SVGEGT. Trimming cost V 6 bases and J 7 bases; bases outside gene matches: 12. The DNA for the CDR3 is TGTGCCAGCAGCGACGTTACAGGGGTGGTGAACATTCAGTACTTC. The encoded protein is CASSDVTGVVNIQYF.

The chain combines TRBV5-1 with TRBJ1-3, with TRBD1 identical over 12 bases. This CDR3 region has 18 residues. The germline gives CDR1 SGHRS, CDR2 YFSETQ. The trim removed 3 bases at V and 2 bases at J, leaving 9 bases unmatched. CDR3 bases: TGCGCCAGCAGCTCCGGGACAGGGGGCTTACTTGCTGGAAACACCATATATTTT. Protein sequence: CASSSGTGGLLAGNTIYF. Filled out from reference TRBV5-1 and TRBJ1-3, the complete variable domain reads KAGVTQTPRYLIKTRGQQVTLSCSPISGHRSVSWYQQTPGQGLQFLFEYFSETQRNKGNFPGRFSGRQFSNSRSEMNVSTLELGDSALYLCASSSGTGGLLAGNTIYFGEGSWLTVV.

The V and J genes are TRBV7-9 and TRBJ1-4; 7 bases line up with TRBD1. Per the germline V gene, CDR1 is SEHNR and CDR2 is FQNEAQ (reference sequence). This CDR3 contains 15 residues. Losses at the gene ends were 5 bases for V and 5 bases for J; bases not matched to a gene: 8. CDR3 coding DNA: TGTGCCAGCAGCCGCCGGACAGGTCAAAATGAAAAACTGTTTTTT. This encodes CASSRRTGQNEKLFF.

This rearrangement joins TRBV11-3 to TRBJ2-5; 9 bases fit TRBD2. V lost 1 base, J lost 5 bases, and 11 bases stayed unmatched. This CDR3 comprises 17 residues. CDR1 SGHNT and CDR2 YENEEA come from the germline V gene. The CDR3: CASSLGGLAGIWETQYF. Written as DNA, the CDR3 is TGTGCCAGCAGCTTAGGCGGGCTAGCGGGGATATGGGAGACCCAGTACTTC. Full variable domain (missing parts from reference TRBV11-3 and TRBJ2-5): EAGVVQSPRYKIIEKKQPVAFWCNPISGHNTLYWYLQNLGQGPELLIRYENEEAVDDSQLPKDRFSAERLKGVDSTLKIQPAELGDSAVYLCASSLGGLAGIWETQYFGPGTRLLVL.

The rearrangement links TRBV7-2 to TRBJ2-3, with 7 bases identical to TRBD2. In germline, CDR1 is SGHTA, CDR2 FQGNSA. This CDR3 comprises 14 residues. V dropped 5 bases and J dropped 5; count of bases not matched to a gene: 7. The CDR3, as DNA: TGTGCCAGCAGCCAAAGCGGGGTTAGAGATACGCAGTATTTT. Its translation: CASSQSGVRDTQYF.

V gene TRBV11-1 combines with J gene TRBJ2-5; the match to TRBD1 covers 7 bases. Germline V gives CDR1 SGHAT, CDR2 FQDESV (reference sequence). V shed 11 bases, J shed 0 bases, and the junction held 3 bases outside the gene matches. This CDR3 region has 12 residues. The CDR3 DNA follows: TGTGCCCGACAGGGCCACCAAGAGACCCAGTACTTC. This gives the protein CARQGHQETQYF.

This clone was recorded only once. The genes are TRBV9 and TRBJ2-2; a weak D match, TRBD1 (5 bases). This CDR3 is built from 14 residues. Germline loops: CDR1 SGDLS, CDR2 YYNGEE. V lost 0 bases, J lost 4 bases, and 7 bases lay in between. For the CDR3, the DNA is TGTGCCAGCAGCGTAGGACAGCGCACCGGGGAGCTGTTTTTT. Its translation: CASSVGQRTGELFF.

The CDR3 is CASSKAGGKTDTQYF. The CDR3 bases are TGTGCCAGCAGCAAAGCGGGGGGGAAAACAGATACGCAGTATTTT. The chain uses TRBV6-5 and TRBJ2-3, with 10 bases lining up with TRBD2. In germline, CDR1 is MNHEY, CDR2 SVGAGI. Unmatched junction bases numbered 6, after V lost 6 bases and J lost 3 bases. The CDR3 is made up of 15 amino acids.

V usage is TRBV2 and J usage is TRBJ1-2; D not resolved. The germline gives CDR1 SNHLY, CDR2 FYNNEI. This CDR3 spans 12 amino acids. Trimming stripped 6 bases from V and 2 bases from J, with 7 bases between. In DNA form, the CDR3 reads TGTGCCAGCAGAAACAGCAACTATGGCTACACCTTC. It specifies CASRNSNYGYTF. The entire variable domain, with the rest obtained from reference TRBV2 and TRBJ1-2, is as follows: EPEVTQTPSHQVTQMGQEVILRCVPISNHLYFYWYRQILGQKVEFLVSFYNNEISEKSEIFDDQFSVERPDGSNFTLKIRSTKLEDSAMYFCASRNSNYGYTFGSGTRLTVV.

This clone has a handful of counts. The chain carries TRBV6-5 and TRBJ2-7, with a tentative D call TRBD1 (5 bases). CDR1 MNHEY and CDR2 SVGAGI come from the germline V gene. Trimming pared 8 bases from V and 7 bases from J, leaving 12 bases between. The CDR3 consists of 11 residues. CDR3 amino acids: CASLGPVEQYF. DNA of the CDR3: TGTGCCAGCCTGGGGCCGGTGGAGCAGTACTTC.

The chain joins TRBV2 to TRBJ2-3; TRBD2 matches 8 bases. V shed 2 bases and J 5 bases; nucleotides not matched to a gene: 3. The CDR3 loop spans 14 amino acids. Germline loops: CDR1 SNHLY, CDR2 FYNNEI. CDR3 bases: TGTGCCAGCAGTGAAACTAGCGGAAAAGATACGCAGTATTTT. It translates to CASSETSGKDTQYF.

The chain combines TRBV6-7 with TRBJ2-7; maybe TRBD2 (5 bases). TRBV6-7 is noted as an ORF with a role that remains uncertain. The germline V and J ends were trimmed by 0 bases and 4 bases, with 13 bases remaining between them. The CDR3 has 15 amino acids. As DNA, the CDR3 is TGTGCCAGCAGTTACTCGCGAGGGCAGCAGTACGAGCAGTACTTC. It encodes CASSYSRGQQYEQYF.

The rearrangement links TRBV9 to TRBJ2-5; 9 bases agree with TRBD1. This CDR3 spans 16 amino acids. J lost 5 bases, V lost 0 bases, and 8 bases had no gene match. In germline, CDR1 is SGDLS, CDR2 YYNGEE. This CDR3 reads CASSVGTGGMSETQYF. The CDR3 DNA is TGTGCCAGCAGCGTAGGTACAGGGGGCATGAGTGAGACCCAGTACTTC.

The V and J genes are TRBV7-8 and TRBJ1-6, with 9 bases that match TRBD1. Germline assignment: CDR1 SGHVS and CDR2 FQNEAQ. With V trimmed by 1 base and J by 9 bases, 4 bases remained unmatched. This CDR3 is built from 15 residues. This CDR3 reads CASSLGGTGLSPLHF. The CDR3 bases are TGTGCCAGCAGCTTAGGGGGGACAGGGCTTTCACCCCTCCACTTT.

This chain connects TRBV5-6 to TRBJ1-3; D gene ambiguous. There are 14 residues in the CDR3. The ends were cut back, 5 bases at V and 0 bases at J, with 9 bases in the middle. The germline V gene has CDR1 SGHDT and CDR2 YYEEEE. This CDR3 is CASSTQSSGNTIYF. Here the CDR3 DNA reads TGTGCCAGCAGTACACAGAGCTCTGGAAACACCATATATTTT.

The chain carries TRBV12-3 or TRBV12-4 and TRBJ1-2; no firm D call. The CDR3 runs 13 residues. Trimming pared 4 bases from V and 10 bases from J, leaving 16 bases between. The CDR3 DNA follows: TGTGCCAGCAGTTCCTCCCTGGGCCTCGACTACACCTTC. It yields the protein CASSSSLGLDYTF.

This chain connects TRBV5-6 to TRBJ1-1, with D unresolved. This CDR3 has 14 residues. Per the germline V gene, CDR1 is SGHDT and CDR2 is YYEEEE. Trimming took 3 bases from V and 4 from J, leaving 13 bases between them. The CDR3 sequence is CASSWASSATEAFF. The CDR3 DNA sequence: TGTGCCAGCAGCTGGGCCTCGTCCGCCACTGAAGCTTTCTTT.

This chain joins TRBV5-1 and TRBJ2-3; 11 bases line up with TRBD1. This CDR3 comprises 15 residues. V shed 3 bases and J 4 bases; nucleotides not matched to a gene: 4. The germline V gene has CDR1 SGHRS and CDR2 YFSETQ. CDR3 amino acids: CASSWTGGLADTQYF. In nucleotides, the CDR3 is TGCGCCAGCAGCTGGACAGGGGGCTTAGCAGATACGCAGTATTTT.

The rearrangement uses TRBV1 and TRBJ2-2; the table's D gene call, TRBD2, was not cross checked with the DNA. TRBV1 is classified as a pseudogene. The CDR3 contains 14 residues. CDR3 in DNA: TGCACCAGCAGGTTTCGGGGGGCGGTCGGGGAGCTGTTTTTT. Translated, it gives CTSRFRGAVGELFF.

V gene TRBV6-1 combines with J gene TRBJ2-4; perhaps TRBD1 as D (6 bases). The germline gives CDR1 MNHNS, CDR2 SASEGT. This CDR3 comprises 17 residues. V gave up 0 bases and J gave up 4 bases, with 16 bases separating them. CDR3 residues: CASSEADRLDWKNIQYF. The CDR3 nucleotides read TGTGCCAGCAGTGAAGCCGACAGGTTAGATTGGAAAAACATTCAGTACTTC.

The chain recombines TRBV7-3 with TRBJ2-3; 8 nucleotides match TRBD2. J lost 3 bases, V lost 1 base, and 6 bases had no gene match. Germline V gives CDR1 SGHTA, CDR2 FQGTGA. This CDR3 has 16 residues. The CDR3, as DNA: TGTGCCAGCAGCTTAAGTATTAGCGGGGTGACAGATACGCAGTATTTT. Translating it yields CASSLSISGVTDTQYF.

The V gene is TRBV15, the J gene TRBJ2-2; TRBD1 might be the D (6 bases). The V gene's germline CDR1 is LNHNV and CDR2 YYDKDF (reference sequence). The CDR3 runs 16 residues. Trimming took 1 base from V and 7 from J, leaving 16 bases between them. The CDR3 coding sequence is TGTGCCACCAGCAGAGTAAGATCAGGGGCCGGCGGGGAGCTGTTTTTT. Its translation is CATSRVRSGAGGELFF.

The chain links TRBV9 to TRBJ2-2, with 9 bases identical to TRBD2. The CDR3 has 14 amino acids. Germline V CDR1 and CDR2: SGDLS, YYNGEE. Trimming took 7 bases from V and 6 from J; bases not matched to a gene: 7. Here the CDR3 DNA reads TGTGCCAGCCGAGAAGGCGGGGGGGCCGGGGAGCTGTTTTTT. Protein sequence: CASREGGGAGELFF. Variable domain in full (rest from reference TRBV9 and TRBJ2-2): DSGVTQTPKHLITATGQRVTLRCSPRSGDLSVYWYQQSLDQGLQFLIQYYNGEERAKGNILERFSAQQFPDLHSELNLSSLELGDSALYFCASREGGGAGELFFGEGSRLTVL.

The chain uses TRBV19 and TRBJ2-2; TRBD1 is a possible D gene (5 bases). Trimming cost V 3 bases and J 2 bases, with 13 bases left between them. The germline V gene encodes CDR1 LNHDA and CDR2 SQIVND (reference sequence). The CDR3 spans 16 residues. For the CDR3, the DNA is TGTGCCAGTAGTATTGGGGCCAGCGTCAACACCGGGGAGCTGTTTTTT. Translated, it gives CASSIGASVNTGELFF.

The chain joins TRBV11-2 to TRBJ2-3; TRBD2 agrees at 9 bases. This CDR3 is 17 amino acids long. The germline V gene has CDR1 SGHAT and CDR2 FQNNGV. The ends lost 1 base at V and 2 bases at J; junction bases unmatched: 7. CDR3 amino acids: CASSLVSVAGVTDTQYF. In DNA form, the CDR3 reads TGTGCCAGCAGCTTAGTTTCGGTAGCGGGGGTCACAGATACGCAGTATTTT.

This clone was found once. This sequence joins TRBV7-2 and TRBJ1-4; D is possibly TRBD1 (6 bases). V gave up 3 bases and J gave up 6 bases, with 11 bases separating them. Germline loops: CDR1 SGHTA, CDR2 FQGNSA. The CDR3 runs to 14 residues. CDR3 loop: CASSFGGRDEKLFF. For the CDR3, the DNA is TGTGCCAGCAGCTTCGGGGGGCGCGATGAAAAACTGTTTTTT.